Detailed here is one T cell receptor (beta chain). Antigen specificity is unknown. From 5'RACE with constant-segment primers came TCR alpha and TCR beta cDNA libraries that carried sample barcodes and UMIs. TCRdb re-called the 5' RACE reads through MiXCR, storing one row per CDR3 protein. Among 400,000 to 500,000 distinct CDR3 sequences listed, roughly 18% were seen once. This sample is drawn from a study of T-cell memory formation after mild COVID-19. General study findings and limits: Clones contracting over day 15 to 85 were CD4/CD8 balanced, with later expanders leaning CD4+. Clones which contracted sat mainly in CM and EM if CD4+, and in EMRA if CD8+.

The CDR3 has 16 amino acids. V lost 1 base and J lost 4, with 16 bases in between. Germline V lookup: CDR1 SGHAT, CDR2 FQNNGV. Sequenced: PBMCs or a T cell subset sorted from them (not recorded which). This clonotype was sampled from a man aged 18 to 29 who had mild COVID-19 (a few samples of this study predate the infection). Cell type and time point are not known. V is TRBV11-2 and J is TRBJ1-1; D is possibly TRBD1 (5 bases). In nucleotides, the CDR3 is TGTGCCAGCAGCTTAGTCCAGGGTACACATTCCACTGAAGCTTTCTTT. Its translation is CASSLVQGTHSTEAFF.